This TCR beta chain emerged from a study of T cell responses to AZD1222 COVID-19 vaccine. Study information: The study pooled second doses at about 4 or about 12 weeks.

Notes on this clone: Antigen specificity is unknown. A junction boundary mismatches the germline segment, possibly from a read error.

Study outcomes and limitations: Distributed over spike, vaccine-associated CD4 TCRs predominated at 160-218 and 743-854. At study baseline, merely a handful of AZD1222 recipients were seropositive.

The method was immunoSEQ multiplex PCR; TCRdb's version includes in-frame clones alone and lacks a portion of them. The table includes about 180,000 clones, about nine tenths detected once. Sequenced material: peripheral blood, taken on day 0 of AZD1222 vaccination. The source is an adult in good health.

CDR3 residues: CASSFLGRFYEQYF. The DNA for the CDR3 is TGTGCTAGCAGCTTCTTAGGCAGGTTCTACGAGCAGTACTTC. The chain recombines TRBV7-7 with TRBJ2-7; the D is unclear. Germline assignment: CDR1 SSHAT and CDR2 FNYEAQ (reference sequence). The CDR3 runs to 14 residues.